The sequence of this T cell receptor (beta chain) was determined in a study of CD8 T cells in ankylosing spondylitis. Overall study results and limits: Matched ankylosing spondylitis synovial fluid reportedly showed significant enrichment of disease-linked clones. Existing reports had already noted some motif variants in reactive arthritis synovial fluid and blood. Disease-linked clones displayed a CD8+ phenotype and appeared relatively rarely in peripheral blood.

This clonotype was seen repeatedly, ten times or more. Its specificity is unknown. TCRdb ran MiXCR on the 5' RACE reads and lists one entry per CDR3 protein. Altogether approximately 25,000 distinct CDR3 sequences are present, around a sixth being singletons, with the ten largest covering around 28%. CDR3 length: 17 amino acids. Trimming took 0 bases from V and 5 from J, leaving 16 bases between them. J is TRBJ2-2 and V is TRBV12-3 or TRBV12-4; possible D gene TRBD1, 5 bases. The receptor's source is a male donor with ankylosing spondylitis or in good health (not recorded which). What was sequenced was blood. The DNA of the CDR3 is TGTGCCAGCAGTTTAGCGTGGAAGCAGGGCGATACCGGGGAGCTGTTTTTT. Protein sequence: CASSLAWKQGDTGELFF.